This entry features one T cell receptor beta chain sequence. The entry originates in a study of blood T cell repertoires in COVID-19. Across the study: Sites in the United States, Italy and Spain provided acute and convalescent COVID-19 samples. Sample material is recorded as cDNA or gDNA derived from T cells, B-cell-depleted T cells, or PBMCs.

Profiling relied on immunoSEQ multiplex PCR, and the TCRdb table lists in-frame clones only, not all of them. The data hold over 200,000 clones, with 75% to 95% observed a single time. Patients in Seattle were enrolled during active infection, then followed longitudinally. This CDR3 contains 13 residues. The V and J ends lost 6 bases and 0 bases respectively, with 9 bases between them. Germline lookup yields CDR1 MNHEY and CDR2 SVGEGT. This TCR derives from a young adult with COVID-19, enrolled during active disease. Sequenced material: peripheral blood. The chain uses TRBV6-2 or TRBV6-3 and TRBJ2-7; D uncertain. CDR3 nucleotide sequence: TGTGCCAGCAGCGAACAGCACTCCTACGAGCAGTACTTC. Translating gives CASSEQHSYEQYF.